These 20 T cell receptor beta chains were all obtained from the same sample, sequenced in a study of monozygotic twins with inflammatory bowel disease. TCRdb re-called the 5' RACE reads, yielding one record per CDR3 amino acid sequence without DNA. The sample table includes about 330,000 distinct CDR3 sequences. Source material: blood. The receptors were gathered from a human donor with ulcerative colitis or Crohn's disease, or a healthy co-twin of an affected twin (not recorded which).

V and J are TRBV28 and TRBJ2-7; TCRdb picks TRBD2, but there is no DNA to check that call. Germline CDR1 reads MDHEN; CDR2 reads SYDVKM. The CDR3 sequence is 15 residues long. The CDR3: CASSPSGGHSYEQYF. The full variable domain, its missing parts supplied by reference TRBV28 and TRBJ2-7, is DVKVTQSSRYLVKRTGEKVFLECVQDMDHENMFWYRQDPGLGLRLIYFSYDVKMKEKGDIPEGYSVSREKKERFSLILESASTNQTSMYLCASSPSGGHSYEQYFGPGTRLTVT.

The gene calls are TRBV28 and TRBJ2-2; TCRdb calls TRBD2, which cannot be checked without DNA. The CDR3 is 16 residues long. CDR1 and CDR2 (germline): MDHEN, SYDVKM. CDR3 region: CASSTWTSGNTGELFF.

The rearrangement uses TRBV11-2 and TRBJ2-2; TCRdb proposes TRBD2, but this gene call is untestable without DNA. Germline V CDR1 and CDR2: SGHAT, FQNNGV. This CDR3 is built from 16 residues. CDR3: CASQTSQRLNTGELFF.

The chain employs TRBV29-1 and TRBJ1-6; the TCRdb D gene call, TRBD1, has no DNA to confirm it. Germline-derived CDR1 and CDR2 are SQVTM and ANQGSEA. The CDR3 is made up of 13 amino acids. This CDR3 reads CSVRTGLNSPLHF.

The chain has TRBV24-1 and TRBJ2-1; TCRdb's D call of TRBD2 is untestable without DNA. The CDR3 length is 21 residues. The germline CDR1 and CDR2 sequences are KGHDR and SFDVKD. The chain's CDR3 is CATSDLGTSGGNTLSYNEQFF.

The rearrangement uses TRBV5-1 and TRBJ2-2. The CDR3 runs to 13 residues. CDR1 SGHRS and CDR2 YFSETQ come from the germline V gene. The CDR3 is CASSPVYTGELFF.

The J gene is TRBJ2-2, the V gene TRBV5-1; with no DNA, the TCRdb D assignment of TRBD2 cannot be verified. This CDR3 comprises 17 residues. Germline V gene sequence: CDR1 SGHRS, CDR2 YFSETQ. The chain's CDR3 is CASSFQFTSGSTGELFF.

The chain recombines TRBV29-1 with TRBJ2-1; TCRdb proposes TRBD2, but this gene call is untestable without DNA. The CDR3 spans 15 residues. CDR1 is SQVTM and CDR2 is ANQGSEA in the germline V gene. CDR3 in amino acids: CSAPRLAGGYNEQFF.

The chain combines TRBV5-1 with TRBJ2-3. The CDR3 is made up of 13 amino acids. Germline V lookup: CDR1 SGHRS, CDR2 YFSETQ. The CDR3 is CASSPTFTDTQYF.

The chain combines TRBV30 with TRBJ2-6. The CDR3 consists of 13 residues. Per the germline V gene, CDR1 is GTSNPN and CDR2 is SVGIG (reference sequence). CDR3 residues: CAWSVSGANVLTF.

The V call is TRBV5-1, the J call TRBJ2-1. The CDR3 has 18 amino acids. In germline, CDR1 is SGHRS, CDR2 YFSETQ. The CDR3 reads CASSLPQSNPTSYNEQFF.

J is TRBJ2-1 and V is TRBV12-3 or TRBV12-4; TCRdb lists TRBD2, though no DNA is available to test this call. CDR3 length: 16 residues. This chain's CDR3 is CASSFYTSGIGNEQFF.

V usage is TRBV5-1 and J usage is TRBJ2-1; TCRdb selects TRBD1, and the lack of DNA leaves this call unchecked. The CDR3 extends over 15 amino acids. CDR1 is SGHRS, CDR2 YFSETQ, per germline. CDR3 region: CASSLRDKSYNEQFF.

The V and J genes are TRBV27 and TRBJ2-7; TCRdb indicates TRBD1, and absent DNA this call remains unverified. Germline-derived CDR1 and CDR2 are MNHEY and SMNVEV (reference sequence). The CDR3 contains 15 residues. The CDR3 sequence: CASSLAVQGAYEQYF.

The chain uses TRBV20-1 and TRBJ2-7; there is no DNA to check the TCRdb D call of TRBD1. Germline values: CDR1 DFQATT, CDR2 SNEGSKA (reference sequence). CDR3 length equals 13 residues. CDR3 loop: CSPLPGTENEQYF.

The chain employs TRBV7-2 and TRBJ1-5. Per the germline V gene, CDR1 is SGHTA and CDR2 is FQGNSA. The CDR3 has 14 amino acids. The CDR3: CASSFGSNGGTQHF.

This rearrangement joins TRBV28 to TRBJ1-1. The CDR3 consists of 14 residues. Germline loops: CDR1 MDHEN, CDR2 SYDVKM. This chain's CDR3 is CASSVRLMGTEAFF.

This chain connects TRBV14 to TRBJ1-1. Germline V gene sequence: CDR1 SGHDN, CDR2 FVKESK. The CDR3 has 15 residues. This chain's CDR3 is CASSPWELLNTEAFF.

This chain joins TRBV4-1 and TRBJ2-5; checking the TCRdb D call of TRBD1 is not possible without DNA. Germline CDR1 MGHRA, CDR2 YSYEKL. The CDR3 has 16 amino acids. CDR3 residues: CASSNWGQATKETQYF.

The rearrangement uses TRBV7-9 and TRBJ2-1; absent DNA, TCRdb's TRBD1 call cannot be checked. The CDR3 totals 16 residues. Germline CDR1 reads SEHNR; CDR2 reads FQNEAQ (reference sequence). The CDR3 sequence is CASSFLGQVTYNEQFF.